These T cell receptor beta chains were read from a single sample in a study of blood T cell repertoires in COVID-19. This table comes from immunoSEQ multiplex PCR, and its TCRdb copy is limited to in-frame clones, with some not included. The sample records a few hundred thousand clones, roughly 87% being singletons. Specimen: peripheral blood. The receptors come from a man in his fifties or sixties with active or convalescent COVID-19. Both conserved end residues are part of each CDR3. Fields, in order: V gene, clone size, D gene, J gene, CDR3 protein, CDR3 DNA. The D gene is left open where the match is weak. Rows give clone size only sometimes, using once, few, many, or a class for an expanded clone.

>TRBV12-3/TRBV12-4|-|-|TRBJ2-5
CASSLGGVETQYF
TGTGCCAGCAGTTTGGGGGGTGTGGAGACCCAGTACTTC
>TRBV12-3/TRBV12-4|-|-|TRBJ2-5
CASSRLAEETQYF
TGTGCCAGCAGCAGGTTAGCGGAAGAGACCCAGTACTTC
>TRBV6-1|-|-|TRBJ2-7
CASSEQGRNYEQYF
TGTGCCAGCAGTGAACAGGGCAGGAACTACGAGCAGTACTTC
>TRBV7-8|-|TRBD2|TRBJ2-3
CASSLVLAGGGDTQYF
TGTGCCAGCAGCTTGGTTCTAGCGGGAGGTGGAGATACGCAGTATTTT
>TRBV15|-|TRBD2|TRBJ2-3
CATSREPSGGPTDTQYF
TGTGCCACCAGCAGAGAGCCTAGCGGGGGACCCACAGATACGCAGTATTTT
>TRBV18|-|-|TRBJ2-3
CASSPGPGGSTDTQYF
TGTGCCAGCTCCCCCGGCCCCGGGGGAAGCACAGATACGCAGTATTTT
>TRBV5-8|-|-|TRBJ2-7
CASSSGYWTASYEQYF
TGTGCCAGCAGCTCAGGGTACTGGACAGCCTCCTACGAGCAGTACTTC
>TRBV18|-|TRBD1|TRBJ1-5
CASSPYPSGGNNQPQHF
TGTGCCAGCTCACCATACCCCTCAGGGGGCAACAATCAGCCCCAGCATTTT
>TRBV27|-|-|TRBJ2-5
CASSPPPQWAGETQYF
TGTGCCAGCAGTCCGCCTCCTCAGTGGGCAGGGGAGACCCAGTACTTC
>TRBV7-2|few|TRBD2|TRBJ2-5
CASSLQVAGEETQYF
TGTGCCAGCAGCTTACAGGTAGCGGGGGAAGAGACCCAGTACTTC
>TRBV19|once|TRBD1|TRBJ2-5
CASSTGQAIQETQYF
TGTGCCAGTAGTACCGGACAGGCGATACAAGAGACCCAGTACTTC
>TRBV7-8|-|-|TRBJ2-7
CASSLRSLTGNYEQYF
TGTGCCAGCAGCCTCCGGAGCTTGACAGGAAACTACGAGCAGTACTTC
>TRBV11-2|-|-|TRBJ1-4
CASSLDRGGEKLFF
TGTGCCAGCAGCTTAGATAGGGGTGGAGAAAAACTGTTTTTT
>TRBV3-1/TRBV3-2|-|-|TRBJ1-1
CASTPTGNTEAFF
TGTGCCAGCACCCCAACAGGTAACACTGAAGCTTTCTTT
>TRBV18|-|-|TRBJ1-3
CASSPNSSGNTIYF
TGTGCCAGCTCACCCAACAGCTCTGGAAACACCATATATTTT
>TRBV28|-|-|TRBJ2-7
CASSNSGFHEQYF
TGTGCCAGCAGCAATTCAGGGTTCCACGAGCAGTACTTC
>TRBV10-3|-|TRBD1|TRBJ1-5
CAISQGQGTYQPQHF
TGTGCCATCAGCCAAGGACAGGGAACCTATCAGCCCCAGCATTTT
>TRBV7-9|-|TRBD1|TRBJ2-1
CASSRTGTGVWDSYNEQFF
TGTGCCAGCAGCCGAACCGGGACAGGTGTTTGGGATTCCTACAATGAGCAGTTCTTC
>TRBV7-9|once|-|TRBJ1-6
CASSAVGLNSPLHF
TGTGCCAGCAGCGCCGTGGGGCTCAATTCACCCCTCCACTTT
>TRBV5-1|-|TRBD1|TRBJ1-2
CASSLAGQGGGYTF
TGCGCCAGCAGCTTGGCAGGACAGGGTGGGGGCTACACCTTC
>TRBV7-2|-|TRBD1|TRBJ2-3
CASSIQGGSTDTQYF
TGTGCCAGCAGCATACAGGGGGGAAGCACAGATACGCAGTATTTT
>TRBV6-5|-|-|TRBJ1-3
CASSYSYQDRNTIYF
TGTGCCAGCAGTTACTCGTACCAAGACAGAAACACCATATATTTT
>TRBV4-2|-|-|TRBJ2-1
CASSQMGEPNGEQFF
TGTGCCAGCAGCCAAATGGGAGAACCAAACGGGGAGCAGTTCTTC
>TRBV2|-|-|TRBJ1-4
CASSRNRAHDEKLFF
TGTGCCAGCAGTCGAAACAGGGCCCATGATGAAAAACTGTTTTTT
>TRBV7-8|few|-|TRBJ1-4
CASSPRGTGGGEKLFF
TGTGCCAGCAGCCCCCGGGGGACGGGGGGCGGTGAAAAACTGTTTTTT
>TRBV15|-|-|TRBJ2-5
CATSRDRGQETQYF
TGTGCCACCAGCAGAGATAGGGGGCAAGAGACCCAGTACTTC
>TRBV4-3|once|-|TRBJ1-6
CASSPNNSPLHF
TGCGCCAGCAGCCCTAATAATTCACCCCTCCACTTT
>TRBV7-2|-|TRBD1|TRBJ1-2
CASSSGQGESGYTF
TGTGCCAGCAGCTCAGGACAGGGGGAAAGTGGCTACACCTTC
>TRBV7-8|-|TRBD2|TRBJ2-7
CASSLRTGGVVYEQYF
TGTGCCAGCAGCTTACGGACCGGGGGGGTCGTCTACGAGCAGTACTTC
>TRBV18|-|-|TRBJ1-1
CASSPLGDEAFF
TGTGCCAGCTCACCTCTTGGAGATGAAGCTTTCTTT
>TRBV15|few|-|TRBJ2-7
CATSRDRGYEQYF
TGTGCCACCAGCAGAGATCGAGGATACGAGCAGTACTTC
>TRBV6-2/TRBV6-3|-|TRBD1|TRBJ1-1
CASSYRTGVTEAFF
TGTGCCAGCAGTTACCGGACAGGGGTCACTGAAGCTTTCTTT
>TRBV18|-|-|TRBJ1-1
CASSGQPTEAFF
TGTGCCAGCTCAGGACAACCCACTGAAGCTTTCTTT
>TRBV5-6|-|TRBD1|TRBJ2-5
CASSPGQVQETQYF
TGTGCCAGCAGCCCCGGACAGGTCCAAGAGACCCAGTACTTC
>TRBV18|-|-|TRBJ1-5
CASSPQGGRNNQPQHF
TGTGCCAGCTCACCTCAGGGAGGGCGGAACAATCAGCCCCAGCATTTT
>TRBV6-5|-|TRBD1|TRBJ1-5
CASSRGTGDQPQHF
TGTGCCAGCAGTCGCGGGACAGGGGACCAGCCCCAGCATTTT
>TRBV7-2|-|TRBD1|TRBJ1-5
CASSKGTAPPQPQHF
TGTGCCAGCAGCAAGGGGACAGCTCCCCCTCAGCCCCAGCATTTT
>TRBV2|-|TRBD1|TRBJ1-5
CASTGTGDQPQHF
TGTGCCAGCACTGGGACAGGGGATCAGCCCCAGCATTTT
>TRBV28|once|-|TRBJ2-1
CASSFSGSNEQFF
TGTGCCAGCAGTTTTAGTGGTTCTAATGAGCAGTTCTTC
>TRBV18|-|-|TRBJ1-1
CASSPPGTLNTEAFF
TGTGCCAGCTCACCACCGGGCACTTTGAACACTGAAGCTTTCTTT
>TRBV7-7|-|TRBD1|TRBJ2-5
CASSLGTQGPPETQYF
TGTGCTAGCAGCTTAGGCACACAGGGGCCGCCGGAGACCCAGTACTTC
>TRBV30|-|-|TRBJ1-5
CAWSRGRGGQPQHF
TGTGCCTGGAGTCGGGGCAGGGGTGGGCAGCCCCAGCATTTT
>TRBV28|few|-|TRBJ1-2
CASSFGGGLSGYTF
TGTGCCAGCAGTTTTGGGGGAGGGTTGAGTGGCTACACCTTC
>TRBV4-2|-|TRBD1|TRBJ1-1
CASSQEVGQGTEAFF
TGTGCCAGCAGCCAAGAGGTTGGACAGGGGACTGAAGCTTTCTTT
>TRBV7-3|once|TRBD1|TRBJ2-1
CASSSGTGDSYNEQFF
TGTGCCAGCAGCTCGGGGACAGGGGACTCCTACAATGAGCAGTTCTTC
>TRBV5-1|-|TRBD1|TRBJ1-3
CASSLGVTGVNTIYF
TGCGCCAGCAGCTTGGGTGTGACAGGGGTGAACACCATATATTTT
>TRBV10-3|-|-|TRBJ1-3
CAISRDRGTGNTIYF
TGTGCCATCAGTCGCGATCGGGGTACTGGAAACACCATATATTTT
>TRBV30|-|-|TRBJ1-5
CAWNPRTAYSNQPQHF
TGTGCCTGGAACCCCCGCACAGCATATAGCAATCAGCCCCAGCATTTT
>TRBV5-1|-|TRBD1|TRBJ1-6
CASSLVGTEYNSPLHF
TGCGCCAGCAGCTTGGTTGGGACAGAGTATAATTCACCCCTCCACTTT
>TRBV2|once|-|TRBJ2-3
CASTGGASTDTQYF
TGTGCCAGCACTGGGGGGGCAAGTACAGATACGCAGTATTTT
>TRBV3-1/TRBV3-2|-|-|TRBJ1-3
CASSQEFGGSSGNTIYF
TGTGCCAGCAGCCAAGAGTTTGGGGGGAGCTCTGGAAACACCATATATTTT
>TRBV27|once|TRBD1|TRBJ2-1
CASSSGQGYNEQFF
TGTGCCAGCAGTTCGGGACAGGGCTACAATGAGCAGTTCTTC
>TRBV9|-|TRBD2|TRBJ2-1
CASSVGLGGPHNEQFF
TGTGCCAGCAGCGTAGGTCTGGGAGGGCCCCACAATGAGCAGTTCTTC